A single sample gave rise to the 16 T cell receptor beta chains below, sequenced in a study of CD8 T cells in ankylosing spondylitis. TCRdb analysed the 5' RACE reads with MiXCR anew, one entry per CDR3 protein. The sample holds 40,000 or so distinct CDR3 sequences; 9.5% to 12% are singletons and the top ten take approximately 1.5%. What was sequenced was blood, either unsorted or a sorted T cell fraction (not recorded which). The receptors come from a male donor with ankylosing spondylitis or in good health (not recorded which).

This clonotype was observed a few times. The chain is built from TRBV7-6 and TRBJ2-7; a weak D match, TRBD1 (5 bases). Germline-derived CDR1 and CDR2 are SGHVS and FNYEAQ. Trimming took 5 bases from V and 6 from J, leaving 20 bases between them. This CDR3 is built from 15 residues. The CDR3 bases are TGTGCCAGCAGCCCAGGGCCGGCAGGGTCTGCCGAGCAGTACTTC. It specifies CASSPGPAGSAEQYF.

This clonotype was found many times. This chain connects TRBV12-3 or TRBV12-4 to TRBJ2-2; 9 bases align to TRBD1. The CDR3 totals 14 residues. With 5 bases clipped from V and 3 bases from J, the junction kept 1 base outside the gene matches. CDR3 sequence: CASSGTGYTGELFF. The CDR3 DNA reads TGTGCCAGCAGTGGGACAGGGTACACCGGGGAGCTGTTTTTT.

At least ten counts were recorded for this clonotype. The chain recombines TRBV5-1 with TRBJ1-2, with no clear D. From germline, CDR1 is SGHRS and CDR2 YFSETQ. CDR3 size: 13 residues. V gave up 4 bases and J gave up 4 bases, with 11 bases separating them. CDR3 DNA: TGCGCCAGCAGCCCGCGGGAGAGCTATGGCTACACCTTC. Protein: CASSPRESYGYTF.

The CDR3 coding sequence is TGTGCCAGCAGCAAAGATTTTAGGACAGGGGTAACCTACGAGCAGTACTTC. This codes for CASSKDFRTGVTYEQYF. J is TRBJ2-7 and V is TRBV21-1; TRBD1 is the table's D call, not checked against the DNA. TRBV21-1 has pseudogene status. The CDR3 length is 17 residues.

In its sample, this clonotype was seen many times. The chain is built from TRBV5-6 and TRBJ1-1; perhaps TRBD1 as D (5 bases). CDR3 size: 13 residues. V shed 5 bases and J shed 4 bases, with 12 bases lying between them. Germline CDR1 SGHDT, CDR2 YYEEEE. The CDR3 region is CASSSDGATEAFF. The CDR3 DNA reads as TGTGCCAGCAGTTCGGACGGGGCCACTGAAGCTTTCTTT.

This clonotype was picked up many times. The gene calls are TRBV27 and TRBJ1-5; D gene unclear. Germline CDR1 is MNHEY and CDR2 is SMNVEV (reference sequence). Trimming stripped 5 bases from V and 5 bases from J, with 13 bases between. This CDR3 has 14 residues. The DNA for the CDR3 is TGTGCCAGCAGTGACGGGAACGGGGATCAGCCCCAGCATTTT. Its protein product is CASSDGNGDQPQHF.

V usage is TRBV6-1 and J usage is TRBJ2-5, with 11 bases matching TRBD2. V dropped 8 bases and J dropped 5; count of bases not matched to a gene: 10. The CDR3 spans 15 residues. CDR1 and CDR2 (germline): MNHNS, SASEGT. In nucleotides, the CDR3 is TGTGCCAGCCTTACCGGGACTAGCGGAGGGGAGACCCAGTACTTC. This translates into CASLTGTSGGETQYF.

The table lists this clonotype with many counts. This sequence joins TRBV20-1 and TRBJ1-1; maybe TRBD1 (6 bases). Germline loops: CDR1 DFQATT, CDR2 SNEGSKA (reference sequence). V shed 3 bases and J shed 1 base, with 18 bases lying between them. The CDR3 runs 16 residues. The CDR3 bases are TGCAGTGCTAGCCTTTCACGGGGGGCCGGGAACACTGAAGCTTTCTTT. As protein: CSASLSRGAGNTEAFF.

This chain joins TRBV7-2 and TRBJ2-7, with D perhaps being TRBD1 or TRBD2 (5 bases each). V lost 0 bases and J 4 bases, leaving 13 bases between the germline ends. The CDR3 spans 15 residues. Per germline, CDR1 SGHTA and CDR2 FQGNSA. CDR3 region: CASSLAVGVIYEQYF. The CDR3 DNA follows: TGTGCCAGCAGCTTAGCGGTGGGGGTTATATACGAGCAGTACTTC.

This clonotype was counted many times. The rearrangement joins TRBV13 to TRBJ2-3; D remains unclear. The CDR3 length is 15 residues. V lost 4 bases and J 5 bases, leaving 16 bases between the germline ends. Germline V CDR1 and CDR2: PRHDT, FYEKMQ (reference sequence). The CDR3, as DNA: TGTGCCAGCAGCTCTCACGGCGCGGCCAAAGATACGCAGTATTTT. Translating gives CASSSHGAAKDTQYF.

This clonotype came up many times. The chain links TRBV29-1 to TRBJ2-4; 8 positions agree with TRBD1. Trimming cost V 4 bases and J 5 bases; bases outside gene matches: 7. CDR1 is SQVTM and CDR2 is ANQGSEA in the germline V gene. The CDR3 contains 14 residues. CDR3 DNA sequence: TGCAGCGTTGCAGGGGGCGCGGGCGAAAACATTCAGTACTTC. Translation: CSVAGGAGENIQYF.

Ten or more counts support this clonotype. This chain joins TRBV18 and TRBJ2-1; 12 bases match TRBD2. V lost 6 bases to trimming and J lost 7 bases; unmatched junction nucleotides: 19. This CDR3 is 19 amino acids long. Germline V lookup: CDR1 KGHSH, CDR2 LQKENI. The CDR3 region is CASSYIGLAGRGKKNEQFF. CDR3 DNA: TGTGCCAGCTCCTATATCGGACTAGCGGGGCGAGGAAAAAAAAATGAGCAGTTCTTC.

In its sample, this clonotype was seen many times. This chain joins TRBV5-1 and TRBJ2-7, with TRBD1 matching 9 bases. There are 13 residues in the CDR3. V was clipped by 6 bases and J by 7 bases; unmatched bases: 8. The germline gives CDR1 SGHRS, CDR2 YFSETQ. The CDR3 sequence is CASTDGQGREQYF. CDR3 DNA: TGCGCCAGCACCGACGGACAGGGGAGGGAGCAGTACTTC.

This clonotype came up many times. The rearrangement joins TRBV5-1 to TRBJ2-1, with 9 bases aligning to TRBD1. The CDR3 has 13 residues. Trimming cost V 4 bases and J 8 bases; bases outside gene matches: 4. Per germline, CDR1 SGHRS and CDR2 YFSETQ. CDR3 DNA sequence: TGCGCCAGCAGCAGGGACAGGGTGGATGAGCAGTTCTTC. Translation: CASSRDRVDEQFF.

This clonotype has more than one count but fewer than ten. This chain uses TRBV5-1 with TRBJ2-1; perhaps TRBD2 as D (7 bases). The ends were cut back, 7 bases at V and 7 bases at J, with 21 bases in the middle. This CDR3 has 15 residues. Germline values: CDR1 SGHRS, CDR2 YFSETQ. The CDR3 loop is CASEERGGILNEQFF. As DNA, the CDR3 is TGCGCCAGCGAGGAGAGGGGGGGAATTTTGAATGAGCAGTTCTTC.

This clonotype was found many times. The CDR3 sequence is CASAEGLSTEAFF. CDR3 nucleotides: TGTGCCAGTGCCGAGGGGTTGAGCACTGAAGCTTTCTTT. The genes are TRBV27 and TRBJ1-1; TRBD1 is a possible D gene (5 bases). V was pared by 9 bases and J by 4 bases, with 15 bases between. This CDR3 has 13 residues. Germline CDR1 is MNHEY and CDR2 is SMNVEV (reference sequence).